This TCR beta chain was identified during a study of T cell repertoires in cytomegalovirus infection. A note on this clonotype: The antigen is undetermined.

TCRdb reanalysed the reads using MiXCR and keeps one entry per CDR3 protein. Of tens of thousands of distinct CDR3 sequences listed, 22% are singletons. The sample consisted of PBMCs, sequenced either directly or after in vitro stimulation (not recorded which). This receptor was identified in a human donor in good health (CMV status not recorded). Some clones in this sample may be carry-over from other donors' samples.

The CDR3 DNA sequence: TGTGCCATCAGTGAGTCAATCGTAGCGGCAAACTACGAGCAGTACTTC. This gives the protein CAISESIVAANYEQYF. V usage is TRBV10-3 and J usage is TRBJ2-7; tentatively, D is TRBD2 (6 bases). Trimming pared 0 bases from V and 3 bases from J, leaving 15 bases between. Per germline, CDR1 ENHRY and CDR2 SYGVKD. The CDR3 spans 16 residues.